The 15 T cell receptor beta chains in this list originate from one sample, sequenced in a study of T cell clones after liver transplantation. Repertoires were generated with immunoSEQ multiplex PCR, while TCRdb's copy carries only in-frame clones and drops some. The sample lists roughly 120,000 clones, approximately 90% seen once, with roughly 0.8% in the top ten. Sequencing used CD4+ T cells from blood, obtained 12 months after liver transplant. The receptors stem from a human patient who received a liver transplant. Some T cells may be graft donor cells.

The V call is TRBV2, the J call TRBJ2-7; tentative D call: TRBD2 (5 bases). Trimming left V 2 bases short and J 6 bases short, with 8 bases between. The CDR3 covers 12 residues. The V gene's germline CDR1 is SNHLY and CDR2 FYNNEI. The CDR3 DNA reads as TGTGCCAGCAGTGAAAGCGGACTCGAGCAGTACTTC. As protein: CASSESGLEQYF.

The V call is TRBV30, the J call TRBJ2-1; no firm D call. The CDR3 sequence is 14 residues long. The V and J ends lost 6 bases and 4 bases respectively, with 16 bases between them. Germline V lookup: CDR1 GTSNPN, CDR2 SVGIG (reference sequence). In DNA, the CDR3 is TGTGCCTGCGCCACGATGGGTATATACAATGAGCAGTTCTTC. Amino acid sequence: CACATMGIYNEQFF.

The rearrangement links TRBV28 to TRBJ2-1; TRBD1 matches at 7 bases. From germline, CDR1 is MDHEN and CDR2 SYDVKM. This CDR3 is built from 15 residues. With 4 bases clipped from V and 2 bases from J, the junction kept 5 bases outside the gene matches. The CDR3 reads CASSWATGPYNEQFF. DNA for the CDR3: TGTGCCAGCAGTTGGGCGACAGGGCCCTACAATGAGCAGTTCTTC.

V gene TRBV25-1 combines with J gene TRBJ1-4, with D hard to call. In germline, CDR1 is MGHDK, CDR2 SYGVNS. Trimming pared 3 bases from V and 3 bases from J, leaving 11 bases between. There are 15 residues in the CDR3. This chain's CDR3 is CASSDPRLANEKLFF. CDR3 bases: TGTGCCAGCAGTGACCCGCGGTTGGCTAATGAAAAACTGTTTTTT. The whole variable domain, remainder taken from reference TRBV25-1 and TRBJ1-4, is EADIYQTPRYLVIGTGKKITLECSQTMGHDKMYWYQQDPGMELHLIHYSYGVNSTEKGDLSSESTVSRIRTEHFPLTLESARPSHTSQYLCASSDPRLANEKLFFGSGTQLSVL.

This rearrangement joins TRBV5-8 to TRBJ2-7; 8 positions agree with TRBD1. V was clipped by 1 base and J by 5 bases; unmatched bases: 11. The CDR3 sequence is 16 residues long. Germline V CDR1 and CDR2: SGHTS, YDEGEE. For the CDR3, the DNA is TGTGCCAGCAGCTTGCAGGTTAGCCAGGGGGCCCACGAGCAGTACTTC. It yields the protein CASSLQVSQGAHEQYF.

The chain combines TRBV5-1 with TRBJ2-5; a possible D gene is TRBD2 (6 bases). Germline lookup yields CDR1 SGHRS and CDR2 YFSETQ. The CDR3 sequence is 15 residues long. V shed 2 bases and J shed 7 bases, with 18 bases lying between them. As DNA, the CDR3 is TGCGCCAGCAGCTTCGTGTCGGGGGAGCTAGGGACCCAGTACTTC. Encoded protein: CASSFVSGELGTQYF. The full variable domain, its missing parts supplied by reference TRBV5-1 and TRBJ2-5, is KAGVTQTPRYLIKTRGQQVTLSCSPISGHRSVSWYQQTPGQGLQFLFEYFSETQRNKGNFPGRFSGRQFSNSRSEMNVSTLELGDSALYLCASSFVSGELGTQYFGPGTRLLVL.

J is TRBJ2-7 and V is TRBV28; 10 nucleotides agree with TRBD2. Unmatched junction bases numbered 9, after V lost 6 bases and J lost 4 bases. Germline V CDR1 and CDR2: MDHEN, SYDVKM. The CDR3 spans 15 residues. CDR3 amino acids: CASRSIAGGPYEQYF. The CDR3 DNA sequence: TGTGCCAGCAGGTCCATAGCGGGGGGACCTTACGAGCAGTACTTC.

About this clone itself: The same CDR3 is also encoded by other DNA sequences in this sample. The chain joins TRBV7-2 to TRBJ2-5; no reliable D call. This CDR3 is built from 13 residues. V gave up 0 bases and J gave up 2 bases, with 4 bases separating them. Germline loops: CDR1 SGHTA, CDR2 FQGNSA. CDR3 loop: CASSLARQETQYF. In DNA, the CDR3 is TGTGCCAGCAGCTTAGCGCGGCAAGAGACCCAGTACTTC.

At least ten counts were recorded for this clone. For the CDR3, the DNA is TGTGCCAGCAGCTTAGGGCTGGGAACTACCGATGGGCAGTACTTC. Protein: CASSLGLGTTDGQYF. The gene calls are TRBV7-2 and TRBJ2-7, with unresolved D. The germline V gene encodes CDR1 SGHTA and CDR2 FQGNSA. Trimming stripped 1 base from V and 9 bases from J, with 19 bases between. The CDR3 spans 15 residues. The whole variable domain, remainder taken from reference TRBV7-2 and TRBJ2-7, is GAGVSQSPSNKVTEKGKDVELRCDPISGHTALYWYRQSLGQGLEFLIYFQGNSAPDKSGLPSDRFSAERTGGSVSTLTIQRTQQEDSAVYLCASSLGLGTTDGQYFGPGTRLTVT.

The chain uses TRBV18 and TRBJ2-7; TRBD2 aligns across 11 bases. This CDR3 is 15 amino acids long. Trimming took 5 bases from V and 0 from J; bases not matched to a gene: 3. Germline CDR1 is KGHSH and CDR2 is LQKENI. The chain's CDR3 is CASSATSGTSYEQYF. The CDR3 DNA is TGTGCCAGCTCAGCGACTAGCGGGACCTCCTACGAGCAGTACTTC.

The chain has TRBV19 and TRBJ2-6, with a weak D call TRBD1 (6 bases). The CDR3 length is 14 residues. Between the trimmed V and J ends, which lost 4 bases and 2 bases, there was a span of 6 bases. Germline V gene data show CDR1 as LNHDA and CDR2 as SQIVND (reference sequence). The CDR3 nucleotides are TGTGCCAGTAGTACAGGGGCTGGGGCCAACGTCCTGACTTTC. The encoded protein is CASSTGAGANVLTF.

The chain is built from TRBV2 and TRBJ2-1; 9 bases match TRBD1. Germline V lookup: CDR1 SNHLY, CDR2 FYNNEI. The CDR3 is 15 residues long. The V and J ends lost 5 bases and 8 bases, in that order; junction bases with no gene match: 10. The CDR3 nucleotides are TGTGCCAGCAGTTCACAGGGGGCGGAGTGGGATGAGCAGTTCTTC. This codes for CASSSQGAEWDEQFF.

The chain uses TRBV2 and TRBJ1-6, with D maybe TRBD1 (6 bases). This CDR3 has 13 amino acids. V shed 7 bases and J shed 14 bases, with 18 bases lying between them. Germline V gene data show CDR1 as SNHLY and CDR2 as FYNNEI. CDR3: CASIGTGSSALHF. The CDR3 DNA is TGTGCCAGCATAGGAACAGGGAGTTCGGCCCTCCACTTT.

V is TRBV7-2 and J is TRBJ2-2; 7 bases agree with TRBD1. Germline CDR1 and CDR2: SGHTA and FQGNSA. The CDR3 contains 15 residues. The V gene end was trimmed by 4 bases and the J gene end by 4 bases; junction bases not matched to a gene: 6. This CDR3 reads CASSSTGTVTGELFF. The CDR3 coding sequence is TGTGCCAGCAGCTCCACCGGGACAGTCACCGGGGAGCTGTTTTTT.

CDR3 protein: CSVEVTGYYNEQFF. The CDR3 DNA is TGCAGCGTTGAAGTCACGGGATACTACAATGAGCAGTTCTTC. The V call is TRBV29-1, the J call TRBJ2-1; D might be TRBD2 (5 bases). Germline V gene sequence: CDR1 SQVTM, CDR2 ANQGSEA. V lost 1 base and J lost 3, with 10 bases in between. CDR3 size: 14 residues.